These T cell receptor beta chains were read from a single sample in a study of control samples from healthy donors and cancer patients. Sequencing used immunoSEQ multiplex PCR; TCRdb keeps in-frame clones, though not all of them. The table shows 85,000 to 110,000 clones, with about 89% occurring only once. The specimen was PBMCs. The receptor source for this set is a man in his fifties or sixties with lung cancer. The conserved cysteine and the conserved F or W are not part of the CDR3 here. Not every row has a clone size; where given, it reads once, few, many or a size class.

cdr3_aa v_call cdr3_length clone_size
ASDMAVNYGYT TRBV6-5 11 -
ASRDPGRTEAF TRBV6-5 11 -
ASSPPGLSSYNEQF TRBV18 14 -
ASSREARDEQF TRBV5-4 11 -
ASSFRQALPEAF TRBV5-4 12 -
ASRPTGYGYT TRBV6-5 10 -
ASSLGWTGHEKLF TRBV5-6 13 medium-sized
ASSPGGDPQY TRBV6-6 10 -
ASRGVRNTIY TRBV6-5 10 once
ASSLVRYNEQF TRBV7-2 11 -
ASSYGRGAQETQY TRBV6-5 13 -
ASSLRDSYEQY TRBV18 11 once
ATSDRVDTQY TRBV24-1 10 -